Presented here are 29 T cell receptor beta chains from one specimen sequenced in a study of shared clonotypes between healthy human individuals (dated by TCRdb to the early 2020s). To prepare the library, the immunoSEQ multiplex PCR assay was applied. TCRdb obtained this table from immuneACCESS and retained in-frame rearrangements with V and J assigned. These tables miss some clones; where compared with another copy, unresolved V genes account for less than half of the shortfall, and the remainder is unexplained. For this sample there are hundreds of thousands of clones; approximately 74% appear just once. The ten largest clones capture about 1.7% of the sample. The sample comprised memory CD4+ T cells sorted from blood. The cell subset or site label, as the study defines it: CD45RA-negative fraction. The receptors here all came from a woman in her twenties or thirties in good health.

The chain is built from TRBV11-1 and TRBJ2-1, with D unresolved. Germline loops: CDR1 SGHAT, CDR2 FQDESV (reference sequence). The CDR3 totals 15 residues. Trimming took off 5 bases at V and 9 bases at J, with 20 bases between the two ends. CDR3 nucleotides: TGTGCCAGCAGCCCAGTAGGGATAGTGGCGTCTGAGCAGTTCTTC. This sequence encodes CASSPVGIVASEQFF.

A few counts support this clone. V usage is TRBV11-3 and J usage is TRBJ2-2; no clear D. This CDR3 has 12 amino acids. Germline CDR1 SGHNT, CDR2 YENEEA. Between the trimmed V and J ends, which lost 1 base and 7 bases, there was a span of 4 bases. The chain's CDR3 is CASSLGFGELFF. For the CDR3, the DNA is TGTGCCAGCAGCTTAGGATTCGGGGAGCTGTTTTTT.

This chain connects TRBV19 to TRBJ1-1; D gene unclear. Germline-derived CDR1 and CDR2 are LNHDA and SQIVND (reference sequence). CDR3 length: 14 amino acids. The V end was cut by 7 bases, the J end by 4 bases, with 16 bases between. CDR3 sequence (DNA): TGTGCCAGTATGACCGCCGCGGCGAGCACTGAAGCTTTCTTT. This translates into CASMTAAASTEAFF.

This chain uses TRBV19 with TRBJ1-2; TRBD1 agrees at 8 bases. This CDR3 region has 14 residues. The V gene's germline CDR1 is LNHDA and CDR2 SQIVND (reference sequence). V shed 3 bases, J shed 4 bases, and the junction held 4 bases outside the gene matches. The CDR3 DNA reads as TGTGCCAGTAGTATCGACAGGGGCACCTATGGCTACACCTTC. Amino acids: CASSIDRGTYGYTF.

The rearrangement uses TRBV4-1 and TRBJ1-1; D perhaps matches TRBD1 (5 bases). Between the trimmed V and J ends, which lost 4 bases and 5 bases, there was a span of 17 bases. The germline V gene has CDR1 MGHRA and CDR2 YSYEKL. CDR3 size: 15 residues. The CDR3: CASSPFGAQGTEAFF. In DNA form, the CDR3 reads TGCGCCAGCAGCCCCTTTGGGGCGCAGGGAACTGAAGCTTTCTTT.

Here the CDR3 reads CASRETGGGRNTEAFF. As DNA, the CDR3 is TGCGCCAGCAGAGAGACAGGGGGCGGTAGAAACACTGAAGCTTTCTTT. This chain links TRBV5-1 with TRBJ1-1; 10 bases fit TRBD1. The CDR3 is made up of 16 amino acids. The J segment lost 2 bases and the V segment lost 5 bases, leaving 9 bases of the junction unmatched. The V gene's germline CDR1 is SGHRS and CDR2 YFSETQ.

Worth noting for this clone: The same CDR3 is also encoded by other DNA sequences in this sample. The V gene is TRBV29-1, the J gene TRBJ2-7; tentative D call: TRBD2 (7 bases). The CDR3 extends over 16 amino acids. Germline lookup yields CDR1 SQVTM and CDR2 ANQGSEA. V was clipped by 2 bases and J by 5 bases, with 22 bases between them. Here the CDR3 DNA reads TGCAGCGTTGAATCGGGGGGCGGGACGTTGGGTGACGAGCAGTACTTC. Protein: CSVESGGGTLGDEQYF.

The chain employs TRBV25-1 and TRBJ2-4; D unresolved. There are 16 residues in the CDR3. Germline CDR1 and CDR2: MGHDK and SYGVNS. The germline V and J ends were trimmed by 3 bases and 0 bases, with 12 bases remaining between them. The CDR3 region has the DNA TGTGCCAGCAGTGATCGCAGTCTCGGAGCCAAAAACATTCAGTACTTC. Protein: CASSDRSLGAKNIQYF. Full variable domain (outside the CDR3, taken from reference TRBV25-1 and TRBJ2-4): EADIYQTPRYLVIGTGKKITLECSQTMGHDKMYWYQQDPGMELHLIHYSYGVNSTEKGDLSSESTVSRIRTEHFPLTLESARPSHTSQYLCASSDRSLGAKNIQYFGAGTRLSVL.

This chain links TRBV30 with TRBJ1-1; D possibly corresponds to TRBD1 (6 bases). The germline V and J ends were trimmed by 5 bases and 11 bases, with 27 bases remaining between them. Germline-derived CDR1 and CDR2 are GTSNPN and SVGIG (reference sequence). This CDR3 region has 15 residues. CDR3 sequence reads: CAWWGLGGAPFRAFF. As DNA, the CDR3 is TGTGCCTGGTGGGGTCTTGGGGGGGCACCGTTTAGGGCTTTCTTT.

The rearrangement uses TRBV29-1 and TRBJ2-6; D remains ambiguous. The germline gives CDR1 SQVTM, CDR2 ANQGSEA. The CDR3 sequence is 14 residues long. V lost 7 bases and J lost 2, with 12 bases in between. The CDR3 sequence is CSASVGTGANVLTF. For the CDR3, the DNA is TGCAGCGCATCGGTAGGGACTGGGGCCAACGTCCTGACTTTC.

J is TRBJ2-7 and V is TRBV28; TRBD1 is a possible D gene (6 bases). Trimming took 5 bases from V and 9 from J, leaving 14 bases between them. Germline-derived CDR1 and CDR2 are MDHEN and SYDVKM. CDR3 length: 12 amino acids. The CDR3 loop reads CASSTRQELQYF. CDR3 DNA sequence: TGTGCCAGCAGTACCAGACAGGAGTTGCAGTACTTC.

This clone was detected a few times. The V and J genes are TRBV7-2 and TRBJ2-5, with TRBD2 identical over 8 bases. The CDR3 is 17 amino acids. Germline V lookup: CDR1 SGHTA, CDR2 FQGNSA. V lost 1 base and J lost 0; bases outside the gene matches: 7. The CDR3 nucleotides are TGTGCCAGCAGCTTAGAGGGGAGACTAGCGTACCAAGAGACCCAGTACTTC. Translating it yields CASSLEGRLAYQETQYF.

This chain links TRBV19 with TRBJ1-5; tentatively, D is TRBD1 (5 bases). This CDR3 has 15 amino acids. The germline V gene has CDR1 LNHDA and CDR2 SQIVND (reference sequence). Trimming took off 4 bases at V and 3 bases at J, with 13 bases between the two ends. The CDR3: CASSTIGGSNQPQHF. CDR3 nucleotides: TGTGCCAGTAGTACCATCGGGGGGTCCAATCAGCCCCAGCATTTT.

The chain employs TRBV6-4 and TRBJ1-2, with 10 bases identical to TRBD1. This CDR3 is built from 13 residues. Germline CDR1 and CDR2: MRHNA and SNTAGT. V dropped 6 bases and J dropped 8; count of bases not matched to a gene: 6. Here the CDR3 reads CASREDRGLGYTF. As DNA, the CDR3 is TGTGCCAGCAGAGAAGACAGGGGGCTCGGCTACACCTTC.

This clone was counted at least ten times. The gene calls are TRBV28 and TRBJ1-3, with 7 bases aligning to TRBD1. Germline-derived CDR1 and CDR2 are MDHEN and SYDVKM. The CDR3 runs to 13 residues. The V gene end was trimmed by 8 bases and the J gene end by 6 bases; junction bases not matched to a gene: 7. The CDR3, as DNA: TGTGCCAGCCGAGGGCAGGGGGTAAACACCATATATTTT. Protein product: CASRGQGVNTIYF.

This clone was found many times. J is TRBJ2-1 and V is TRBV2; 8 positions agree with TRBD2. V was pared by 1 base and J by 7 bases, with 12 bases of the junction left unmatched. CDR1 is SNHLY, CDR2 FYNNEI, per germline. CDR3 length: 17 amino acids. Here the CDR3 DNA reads TGTGCCAGCAGTGAAGAGGTGGTCAGGGCGGGAGGAAATGAGCAGTTCTTC. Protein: CASSEEVVRAGGNEQFF.

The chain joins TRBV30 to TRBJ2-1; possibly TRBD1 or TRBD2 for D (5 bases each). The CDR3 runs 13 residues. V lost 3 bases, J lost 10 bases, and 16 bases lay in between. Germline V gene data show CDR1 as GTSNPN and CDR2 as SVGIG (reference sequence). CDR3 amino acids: CAWRGEVWGEQFF. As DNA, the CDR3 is TGTGCCTGGAGGGGCGAGGTCTGGGGGGAGCAGTTCTTC.

CDR3 protein: CASSDSYTDTQYF. Written as DNA, the CDR3 is TGTGCCAGCAGTGACAGTTACACAGATACGCAGTATTTT. The chain has TRBV6-1 and TRBJ2-3; no firm D call. The V end lost 3 bases, the J end lost 2 bases, and 6 bases lay between the germline ends. The CDR3 spans 13 residues. Germline CDR1 and CDR2: MNHNS and SASEGT.

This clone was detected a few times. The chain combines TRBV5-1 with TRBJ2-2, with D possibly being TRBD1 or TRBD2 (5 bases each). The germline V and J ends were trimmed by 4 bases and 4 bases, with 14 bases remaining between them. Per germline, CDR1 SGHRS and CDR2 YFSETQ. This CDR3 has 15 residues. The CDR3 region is CASSPHGAGTGELFF. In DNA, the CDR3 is TGCGCCAGCAGCCCTCATGGGGCGGGCACCGGGGAGCTGTTTTTT.

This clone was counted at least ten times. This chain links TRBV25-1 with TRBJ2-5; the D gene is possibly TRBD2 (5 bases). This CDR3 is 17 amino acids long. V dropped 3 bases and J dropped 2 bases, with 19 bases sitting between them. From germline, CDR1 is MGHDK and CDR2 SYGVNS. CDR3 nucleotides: TGTGCCAGCAGTGAGTCCTCCGTTACCTCGGGGCAAGAGACCCAGTACTTC. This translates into CASSESSVTSGQETQYF.

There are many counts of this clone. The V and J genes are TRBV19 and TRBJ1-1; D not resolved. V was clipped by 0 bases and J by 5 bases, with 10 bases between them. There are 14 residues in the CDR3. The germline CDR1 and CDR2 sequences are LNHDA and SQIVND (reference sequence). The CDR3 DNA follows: TGTGCCAGTAGTATAGAATCGTTGTGGACTGAAGCTTTCTTT. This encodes CASSIESLWTEAFF.

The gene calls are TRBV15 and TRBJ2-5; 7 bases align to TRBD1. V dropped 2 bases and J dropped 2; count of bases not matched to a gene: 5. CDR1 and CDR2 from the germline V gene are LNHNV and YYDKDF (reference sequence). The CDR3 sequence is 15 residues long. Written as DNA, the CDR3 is TGTGCCACCAGCAGAACTACAGGGGAGCAAGAGACCCAGTACTTC. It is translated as CATSRTTGEQETQYF.

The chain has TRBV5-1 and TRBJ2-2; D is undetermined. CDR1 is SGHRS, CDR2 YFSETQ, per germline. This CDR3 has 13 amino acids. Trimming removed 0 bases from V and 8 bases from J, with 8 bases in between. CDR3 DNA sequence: TGCGCCAGCAGCTTGGCATCAGCAGGGGAGCTGTTTTTT. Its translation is CASSLASAGELFF.

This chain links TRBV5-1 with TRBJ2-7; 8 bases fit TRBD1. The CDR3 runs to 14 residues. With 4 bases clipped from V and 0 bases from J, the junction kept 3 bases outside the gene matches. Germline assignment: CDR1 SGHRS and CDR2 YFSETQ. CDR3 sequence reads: CASSTDRGSYEQYF. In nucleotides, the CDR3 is TGCGCCAGCAGCACCGACAGGGGCTCCTACGAGCAGTACTTC.

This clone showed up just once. CDR3 loop: CASSLRTANTGELFF. The CDR3 DNA is TGTGCCAGTAGCCTACGGACGGCAAACACCGGGGAGCTGTTTTTT. The V call is TRBV19, the J call TRBJ2-2; D gene uncertain. This CDR3 contains 15 residues. The germline V gene has CDR1 LNHDA and CDR2 SQIVND (reference sequence). V lost 6 bases and J lost 2, with 13 bases in between.

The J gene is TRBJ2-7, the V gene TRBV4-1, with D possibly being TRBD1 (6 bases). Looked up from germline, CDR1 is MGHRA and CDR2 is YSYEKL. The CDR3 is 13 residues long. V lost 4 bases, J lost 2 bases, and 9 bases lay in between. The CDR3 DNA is TGCGCCAGCAGCCGGACAGAAACCTACGAGCAGTACTTC. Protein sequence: CASSRTETYEQYF.

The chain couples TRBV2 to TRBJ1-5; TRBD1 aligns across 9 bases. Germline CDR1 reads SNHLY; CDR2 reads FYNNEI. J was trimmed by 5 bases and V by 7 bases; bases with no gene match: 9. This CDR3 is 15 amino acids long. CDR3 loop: CASNIDRGRDQPQHF. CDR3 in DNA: TGTGCCAGCAACATCGACAGGGGGAGGGATCAGCCCCAGCATTTT.

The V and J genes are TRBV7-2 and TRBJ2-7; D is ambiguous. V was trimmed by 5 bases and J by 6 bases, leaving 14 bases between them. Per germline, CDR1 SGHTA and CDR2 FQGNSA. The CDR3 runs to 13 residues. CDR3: CASSRVYISEQYF. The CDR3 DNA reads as TGTGCCAGCAGCCGGGTCTATATCAGCGAGCAGTACTTC.

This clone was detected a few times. CDR3 sequence: CASTSTGGLGTQYF. In DNA form, the CDR3 reads TGTGCCAGTACCTCGACAGGGGGCTTAGGGACCCAGTACTTC. The J gene is TRBJ2-5, the V gene TRBV19; 10 bases match TRBD1. V shed 7 bases, J shed 7 bases, and the junction held 9 bases outside the gene matches. Germline V gene sequence: CDR1 LNHDA, CDR2 SQIVND (reference sequence). The CDR3 loop spans 14 amino acids.